The 11 T cell receptor beta chains listed next were all sequenced from one sample in a study of blood T cell repertoires in COVID-19. TCRdb's table, derived via immunoSEQ multiplex PCR, lists solely in-frame clones and lacks some. The data show about 100,000 clones, 75% to 95% seen once. Sequences were obtained from peripheral blood. The receptors come from a man between 18 and 35 years old with acute or convalescent COVID-19.

The table lists this clone with a few counts. This chain joins TRBV6-1 and TRBJ1-6, with D tentatively TRBD1 (6 bases). The ends were cut back, 2 bases at V and 12 bases at J, with 20 bases in the middle. This CDR3 is 16 amino acids long. Per the germline V gene, CDR1 is MNHNS and CDR2 is SASEGT. The CDR3 region is CASSERVGTSLLPLHF. The CDR3 DNA reads as TGTGCCAGCAGTGAACGAGTCGGGACAAGTTTGTTACCCCTCCACTTT.

This chain connects TRBV7-2 to TRBJ2-2, with TRBD2 identical over 9 bases. This CDR3 is 16 amino acids long. V lost 1 base and J lost 1; bases outside the gene matches: 1. CDR1 and CDR2 (germline): SGHTA, FQGNSA. The CDR3 region is CASSLVAGVNTGELFF. The CDR3 region has the DNA TGTGCCAGCAGCTTAGTAGCGGGGGTGAACACCGGGGAGCTGTTTTTT.

The genes are TRBV15 and TRBJ1-1; D may be TRBD1 (5 bases). This CDR3 contains 17 residues. Between the trimmed V and J ends, which lost 0 bases and 3 bases, there was a span of 17 bases. The germline CDR1 and CDR2 sequences are LNHNV and YYDKDF (reference sequence). The CDR3: CATSRDLGAGEDTEAFF. The CDR3 coding sequence is TGTGCCACCAGCAGAGATCTAGGGGCCGGTGAGGACACTGAAGCTTTCTTT.

This rearrangement joins TRBV19 to TRBJ2-5; TRBD1 agrees at 11 bases. J lost 4 bases, V lost 6 bases, and 7 bases had no gene match. This CDR3 has 15 residues. In germline, CDR1 is LNHDA, CDR2 SQIVND (reference sequence). CDR3 region: CASRTPGTGGETQYF. The DNA of the CDR3 is TGTGCCAGTAGAACCCCCGGGACAGGGGGAGAGACCCAGTACTTC. The full variable domain, with the rest looked up from reference TRBV19 and TRBJ2-5, is DGGITQSPKYLFRKEGQNVTLSCEQNLNHDAMYWYRQDPGQGLRLIYYSQIVNDFQKGDIAEGYSVSREKKESFPLTVTSAQKNPTAFYLCASRTPGTGGETQYFGPGTRLLVL.

The V gene is TRBV6-5, the J gene TRBJ2-1; D not resolved. This CDR3 has 10 amino acids. Germline V lookup: CDR1 MNHEY, CDR2 SVGAGI. Trimming removed 5 bases from V and 8 bases from J, with 4 bases in between. Here the CDR3 reads CASSLYEQFF. CDR3 nucleotide sequence: TGTGCCAGCAGTCTGTATGAGCAGTTCTTC.

The chain couples TRBV19 to TRBJ2-1; D perhaps matches TRBD2 (5 bases). The CDR3 covers 18 residues. The germline V and J ends were trimmed by 5 bases and 4 bases, with 24 bases remaining between them. Per the germline V gene, CDR1 is LNHDA and CDR2 is SQIVND (reference sequence). CDR3 coding DNA: TGTGCCAGTAGTCCACGCCCTGGGTTAGCGCCCCCGTACAATGAGCAGTTCTTC. Amino acid sequence: CASSPRPGLAPPYNEQFF.

This sequence joins TRBV20-1 and TRBJ1-5; 8 bases are a match to TRBD1. V lost 3 bases, J lost 2 bases, and 9 bases stayed unmatched. The length of the CDR3 is 16 residues. Per germline, CDR1 DFQATT and CDR2 SNEGSKA (reference sequence). CDR3 region: CSASPPGGKGNQPQHF. For the CDR3, the DNA is TGCAGTGCTAGTCCCCCAGGGGGCAAGGGCAATCAGCCCCAGCATTTT.

The rearrangement joins TRBV30 to TRBJ1-2; 8 nucleotides agree with TRBD1. Looked up from germline, CDR1 is GTSNPN and CDR2 is SVGIG (reference sequence). With V trimmed by 4 bases and J by 6 bases, 10 bases remained unmatched. The CDR3 is 14 residues long. The CDR3 sequence: CAWTETGQVDGYTF. CDR3 bases: TGTGCCTGGACGGAAACGGGACAGGTAGATGGCTACACCTTC.

V is TRBV24-1 and J is TRBJ2-1; tentatively, D is TRBD1 (5 bases). This CDR3 spans 15 amino acids. The germline V gene encodes CDR1 KGHDR and CDR2 SFDVKD. V lost 3 bases and J 5 bases, leaving 13 bases between the germline ends. The DNA for the CDR3 is TGTGCCACCAGTGATCTAGGGGTACCAAACAATGAGCAGTTCTTC. It translates to CATSDLGVPNNEQFF.

V and J are TRBV11-2 and TRBJ2-1; TRBD2 agrees at 7 bases. The CDR3 extends over 13 amino acids. From germline, CDR1 is SGHAT and CDR2 FQNNGV. J was trimmed by 8 bases and V by 5 bases; bases with no gene match: 6. The CDR3 region is CASSKGLVYEQFF. The DNA of the CDR3 is TGTGCCAGCAGCAAAGGACTAGTCTATGAGCAGTTCTTC.

Written as DNA, the CDR3 is TGTGCCAGCAGCTTCGGACTCCAAGAGACCCAGTACTTC. Translated, it gives CASSFGLQETQYF. This chain links TRBV14 with TRBJ2-5, with D possibly TRBD2 on 5 matching bases. V lost 5 bases to trimming and J lost 1 base, with 8 bases between them. This CDR3 has 13 amino acids. Germline-derived CDR1 and CDR2 are SGHDN and FVKESK.